Listed below are T cell receptor beta chains from one sample, sequenced in a study of cytomegalovirus exposure and HLA in healthy donors. Repertoires were generated with immunoSEQ multiplex PCR, while TCRdb's copy carries only in-frame clones and drops some. The ten most abundant clones cover 1.5% to 1.7% of a sample with around 140,000 clones. The sequencing input was PBMCs. These receptor sequences come from a woman aged 40 to 55 in good health and CMV-seronegative. Both conserved end residues are part of each CDR3. The D gene is left open where the match is weak.

cdr3_nt	cdr3_aa	v_call	j_call	d_call
TGTGCCAGCAGCGTCGCCTGGGGGGGGGATGGCTACACCTTC	CASSVAWGGDGYTF	TRBV9	TRBJ1-2	.
TGTGCCAGCAGAGGACAGGGGGAAGGAGATACGCAGTATTTT	CASRGQGEGDTQYF	TRBV7-2	TRBJ2-3	TRBD1
TGCGCCAGCAGCCAAGAAAATTGGGCGGGGGCCACAGATACGCAGTATTTT	CASSQENWAGATDTQYF	TRBV4-3	TRBJ2-3	.
TGTGCCAGCAGCCAAGGGGCAGGAACGAATCAGCCCCAGCATTTT	CASSQGAGTNQPQHF	TRBV4-2	TRBJ1-5	.
TGTGCCAGCATAAGGACAACTTCCGGCTATGGCTACACCTTC	CASIRTTSGYGYTF	TRBV7-9	TRBJ1-2	.
TGTGCCAGCAGCATCGAAGACAGGGTTCATCAGCCCCAGCATTTT	CASSIEDRVHQPQHF	TRBV5-5	TRBJ1-5	TRBD1
TGTGCCAGCAGCTTAACGGGCAATCAGCCCCAGCATTTT	CASSLTGNQPQHF	TRBV7-9	TRBJ1-5	.
TGTGCCAGCAGTGGACAGGGGGCGGGTGAAAAACTGTTTTTT	CASSGQGAGEKLFF	TRBV27	TRBJ1-4	TRBD1
TGTGCCAGCAGTGAAGAGGACAGAGGCTACGAGCAGTACTTC	CASSEEDRGYEQYF	TRBV6-1	TRBJ2-7	.
TGTGCCAGCAGCGGACAGGGAACAACTAATGAAAAACTGTTTTTT	CASSGQGTTNEKLFF	TRBV7-6	TRBJ1-4	TRBD1
TGTGCCAGCAGTACCCGGGGGGGCTGGGTTTACACCTTC	CASSTRGGWVYTF	TRBV28	TRBJ1-2	.
TGCAGCGCACAGGGTGGGTACGGCAATCAGCCCCAGCATTTT	CSAQGGYGNQPQHF	TRBV29-1	TRBJ1-5	.
TGTGCCATCAGGGATGGGACAGGTAAACAAGAGACCCAGTACTTC	CAIRDGTGKQETQYF	TRBV10-3	TRBJ2-5	TRBD1
TGTGCCAGAAGCTTTTATACAGGGGAAAACTATGGCTACACCTTC	CARSFYTGENYGYTF	TRBV5-3	TRBJ1-2	TRBD1
TGCGCCAGCAGTGAGTCGAATACGGGACAGTATTACGCTGGCTACACCTTC	CASSESNTGQYYAGYTF	TRBV10-1	TRBJ1-2	TRBD1
TGTGCCAGCAGCCTGCAGGGGGCTAGGTTCGACAATCAGCCCCAGCATTTT	CASSLQGARFDNQPQHF	TRBV5-6	TRBJ1-5	TRBD1
TGTGCCAGCAGCTTAGCCCCTTACCGGAGACAGTCCTCTGGGGCCAACGTCCTGACTTTC	CASSLAPYRRQSSGANVLTF	TRBV7-2	TRBJ2-6	.
TGTGCCAGTAGTCCTCTCCCCGGGGACAGGGTCTACGAGCAGTACTTC	CASSPLPGDRVYEQYF	TRBV19	TRBJ2-7	TRBD1
TGTGCCAGCAGCCAAGGGACAGGGGACACCGGGGAGCTGTTTTTT	CASSQGTGDTGELFF	TRBV4-2	TRBJ2-2	TRBD1
TGTGCCAGCAGCAAAAGAAAAGGGACAGTAAACACCGGGGAGCTGTTTTTT	CASSKRKGTVNTGELFF	TRBV21-1	TRBJ2-2	.
TGTGCCAGTAGTTCAACAGGGGGCACAGATACGCAGTATTTT	CASSSTGGTDTQYF	TRBV19	TRBJ2-3	TRBD1
TGTGCCAGCAGCTCCCAAGGAGGTGGCTACACCTTC	CASSSQGGGYTF	TRBV7-9	TRBJ1-2	.
TGTGCCAGTAGTATAATCGCCGGGTTCAGAGATACGCAGTATTTT	CASSIIAGFRDTQYF	TRBV19	TRBJ2-3	.
TGTGCCAGCAGCCGACAGGGGGTGAACACTGAAGCTTTCTTT	CASSRQGVNTEAFF	TRBV7-2	TRBJ1-1	TRBD1
TGTGCCAGCAGCACAGGGGGATCCACTTCACCCCTCCACTTT	CASSTGGSTSPLHF	TRBV5-4	TRBJ1-6	TRBD1
TGTGCCAGTAGTATAGGGGACAGGGGCCCCTGGGAGCAGTTCTTC	CASSIGDRGPWEQFF	TRBV19	TRBJ2-1	TRBD1
TGTGCCAGCAGCCGCGACAGCTATCAGCCCCAGCATTTT	CASSRDSYQPQHF	TRBV7-9	TRBJ1-5	.
TGTGCCAGCTCACCATTTGCTAGCGGGGAAGAGACCCAGTACTTC	CASSPFASGEETQYF	TRBV18	TRBJ2-5	TRBD2
TGCGCCAGCAGCCAAGATGACAGGCGATTTGCAACTAATGAAAAACTGTTTTTT	CASSQDDRRFATNEKLFF	TRBV4-1	TRBJ1-4	.
TGTGCCAGCAGCCCCCGCCCCGGAGCCGATGAGCAGTTCTTC	CASSPRPGADEQFF	TRBV9	TRBJ2-1	.
TGTGCCACCAGTGCGGGGACGGGACAGCTGGGAGGCTACACCTTC	CATSAGTGQLGGYTF	TRBV15	TRBJ1-2	TRBD1
TGTGCCAGCAGCCCGCGGGAATACAATGAGCAGTTCTTC	CASSPREYNEQFF	TRBV7-3	TRBJ2-1	.
TGTGCCAGCAGTTTGGTGGGGAGCTCCTACGAGCAGTACTTC	CASSLVGSSYEQYF	TRBV27	TRBJ2-7	.
TGCAGCGTCCGGACTAGCGGGGGTAGCACAGATACGCAGTATTTT	CSVRTSGGSTDTQYF	TRBV29-1	TRBJ2-3	TRBD2
TGTGCCAGTACCAAAACAGGGTTTAACACTGAAGCTTTCTTT	CASTKTGFNTEAFF	TRBV19	TRBJ1-1	.
TGTGCCAGCAGCTTAGCGCAGGCCAGCACTGAAGCTTTCTTT	CASSLAQASTEAFF	TRBV7-2	TRBJ1-1	.
TGTGCCAGCGGGAGGGCAGGGTCGGACACCGGGGAGCTGTTTTTT	CASGRAGSDTGELFF	TRBV2	TRBJ2-2	TRBD2
TGTGCCAGCTCACCTGCGTTCGGGACGGGAGGGGACTATGGCTACACCTTC	CASSPAFGTGGDYGYTF	TRBV18	TRBJ1-2	.
TGCGCCAGCAGCTACGGGACTAGCGGGGGTAGAGAGACCCAGTACTTC	CASSYGTSGGRETQYF	TRBV5-1	TRBJ2-5	TRBD2
TGTGCCAGCAGCCCCCGGGGACAGGGTACCTACGAGCAGTACTTC	CASSPRGQGTYEQYF	TRBV27	TRBJ2-7	TRBD1